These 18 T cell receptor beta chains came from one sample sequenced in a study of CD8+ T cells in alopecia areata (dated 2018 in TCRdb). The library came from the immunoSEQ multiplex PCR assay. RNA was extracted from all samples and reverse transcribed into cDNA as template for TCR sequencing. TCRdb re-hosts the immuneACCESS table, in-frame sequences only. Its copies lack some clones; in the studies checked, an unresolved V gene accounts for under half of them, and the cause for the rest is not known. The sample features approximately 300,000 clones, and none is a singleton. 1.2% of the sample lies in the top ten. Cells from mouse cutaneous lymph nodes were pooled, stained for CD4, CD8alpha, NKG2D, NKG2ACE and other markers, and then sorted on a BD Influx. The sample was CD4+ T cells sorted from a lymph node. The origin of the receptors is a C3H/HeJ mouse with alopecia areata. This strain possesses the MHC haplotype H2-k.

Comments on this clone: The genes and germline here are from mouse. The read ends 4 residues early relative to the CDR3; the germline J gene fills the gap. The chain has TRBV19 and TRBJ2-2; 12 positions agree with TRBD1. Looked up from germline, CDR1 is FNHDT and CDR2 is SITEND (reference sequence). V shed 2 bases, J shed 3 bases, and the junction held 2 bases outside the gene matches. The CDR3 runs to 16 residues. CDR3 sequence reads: CASSIWDRGHTGQLYF. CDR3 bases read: TGTGCCAGCAGTATTTGGGACAGGGGGCACACCGGG.

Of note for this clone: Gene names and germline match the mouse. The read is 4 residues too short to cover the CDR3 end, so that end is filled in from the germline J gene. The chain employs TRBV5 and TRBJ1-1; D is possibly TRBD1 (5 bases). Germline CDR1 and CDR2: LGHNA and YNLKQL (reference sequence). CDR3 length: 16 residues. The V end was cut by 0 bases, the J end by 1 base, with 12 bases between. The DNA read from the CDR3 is TGTGCCAGCAGCCAAGATAGAGGGGAGAGAAACACA. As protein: CASSQDRGERNT. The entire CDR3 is CASSQDRGERNTEVFF.

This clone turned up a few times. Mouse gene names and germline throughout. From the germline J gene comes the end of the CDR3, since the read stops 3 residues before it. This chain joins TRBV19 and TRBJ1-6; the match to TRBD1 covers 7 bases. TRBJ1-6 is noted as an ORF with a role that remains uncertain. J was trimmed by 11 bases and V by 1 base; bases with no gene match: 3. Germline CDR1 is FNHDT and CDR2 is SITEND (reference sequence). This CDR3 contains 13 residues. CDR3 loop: CASSIKGAAPLYF. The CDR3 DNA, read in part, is TGTGCCAGCAGTATAAAGGGGGCGGCGCCC.

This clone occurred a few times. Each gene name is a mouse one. The part of the CDR3 DNA that was read is TGTGCCAGCAGTGATCACATTAGTGCAGAA. Protein: CASSDHISAE. In full, the CDR3 reads CASSDHISAETLYF. The chain has TRBV13-1 and TRBJ2-3; D not certain. The DNA ends 4 residues before the CDR3 does, and the rest of the CDR3 is filled in from the germline J gene. Deletions cut 1 base from V and 0 bases from J, with 6 bases between. From germline, CDR1 is NSHNY and CDR2 SYGAGN. This CDR3 region has 14 residues.

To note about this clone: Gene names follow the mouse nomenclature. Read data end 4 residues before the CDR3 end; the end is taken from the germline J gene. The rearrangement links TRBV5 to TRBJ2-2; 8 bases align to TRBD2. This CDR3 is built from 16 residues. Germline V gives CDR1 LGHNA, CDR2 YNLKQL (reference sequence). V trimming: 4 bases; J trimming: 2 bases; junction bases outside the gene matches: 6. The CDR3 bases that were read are TGTGCCAGCAGCCCCCTGGGGGGAGAGAACACCGGG. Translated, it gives CASSPLGGENTG. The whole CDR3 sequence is CASSPLGGENTGQLYF.

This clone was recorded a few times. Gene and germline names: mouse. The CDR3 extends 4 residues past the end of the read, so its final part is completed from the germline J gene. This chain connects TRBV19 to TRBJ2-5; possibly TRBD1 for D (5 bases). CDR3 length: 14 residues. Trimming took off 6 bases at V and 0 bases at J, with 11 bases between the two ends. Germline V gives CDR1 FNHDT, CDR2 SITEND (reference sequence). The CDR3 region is CASTPDSNQDTQYF. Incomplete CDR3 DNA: TGTGCCAGCACCCCCGACAGTAACCAAGAC.

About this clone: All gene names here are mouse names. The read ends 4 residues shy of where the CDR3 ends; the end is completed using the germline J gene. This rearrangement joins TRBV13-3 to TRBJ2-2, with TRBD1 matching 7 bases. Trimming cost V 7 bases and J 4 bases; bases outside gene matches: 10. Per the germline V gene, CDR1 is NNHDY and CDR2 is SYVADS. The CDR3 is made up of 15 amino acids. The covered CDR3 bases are TGTGCCAGCGGCGACAGGGCCAAAACCACCGGG. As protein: CASGDRAKTTG. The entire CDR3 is CASGDRAKTTGQLYF.

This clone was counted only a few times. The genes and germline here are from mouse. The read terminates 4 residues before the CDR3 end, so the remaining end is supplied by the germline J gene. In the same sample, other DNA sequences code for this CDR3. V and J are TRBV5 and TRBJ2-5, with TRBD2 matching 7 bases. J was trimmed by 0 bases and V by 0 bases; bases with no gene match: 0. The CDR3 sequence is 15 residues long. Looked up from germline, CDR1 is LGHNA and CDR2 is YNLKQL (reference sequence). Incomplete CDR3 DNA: TGTGCCAGCAGCCAAGAGGGGGGGAACCAAGAC. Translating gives CASSQEGGNQD. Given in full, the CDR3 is CASSQEGGNQDTQYF.

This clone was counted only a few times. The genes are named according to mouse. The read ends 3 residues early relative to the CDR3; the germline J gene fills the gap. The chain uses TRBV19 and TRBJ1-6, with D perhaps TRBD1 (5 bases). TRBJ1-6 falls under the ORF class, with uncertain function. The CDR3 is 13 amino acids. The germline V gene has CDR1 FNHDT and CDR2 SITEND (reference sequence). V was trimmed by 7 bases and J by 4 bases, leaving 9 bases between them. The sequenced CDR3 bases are TGTGCCAGCCAGGGAGGGTATAATTCGCCC. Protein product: CASQGGYNSP. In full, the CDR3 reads CASQGGYNSPLYF.

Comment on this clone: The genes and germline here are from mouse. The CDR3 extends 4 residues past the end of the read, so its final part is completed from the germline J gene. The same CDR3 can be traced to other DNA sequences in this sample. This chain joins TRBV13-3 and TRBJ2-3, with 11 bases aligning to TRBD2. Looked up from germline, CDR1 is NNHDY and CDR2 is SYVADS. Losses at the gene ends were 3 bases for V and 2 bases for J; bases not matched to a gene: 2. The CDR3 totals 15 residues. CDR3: CASSGTGGFAETLYF. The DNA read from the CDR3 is TGTGCCAGCAGTGGGACTGGGGGGTTTGCAGAA.

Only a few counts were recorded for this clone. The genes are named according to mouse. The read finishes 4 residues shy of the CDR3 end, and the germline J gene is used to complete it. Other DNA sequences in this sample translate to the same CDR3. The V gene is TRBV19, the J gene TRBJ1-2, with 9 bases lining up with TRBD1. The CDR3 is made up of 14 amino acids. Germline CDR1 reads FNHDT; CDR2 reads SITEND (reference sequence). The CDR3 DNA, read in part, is TGTGCCAGCAGTATACCGGGACAGGGTGGC. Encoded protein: CASSIPGQGG. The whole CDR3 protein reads CASSIPGQGGDYTF.

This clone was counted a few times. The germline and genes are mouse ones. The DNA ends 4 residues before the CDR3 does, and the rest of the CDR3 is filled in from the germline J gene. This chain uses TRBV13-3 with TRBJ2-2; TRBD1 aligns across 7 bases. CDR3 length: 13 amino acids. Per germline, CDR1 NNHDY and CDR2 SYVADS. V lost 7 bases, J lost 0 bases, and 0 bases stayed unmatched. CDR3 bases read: TGTGCCAGCGGACAGGCAAACACCGGG. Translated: CASGQANTG. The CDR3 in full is CASGQANTGQLYF. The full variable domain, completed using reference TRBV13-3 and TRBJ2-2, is EAAVTQSPRSKVAVTGGKVTLSCHQTNNHDYMYWYRQDTGHGLRLIHYSYVADSTEKGDIPDGYKASRPSQENFSLILELASLSQTAVYFCASGQANTGQLYFGEGSKLTVL.

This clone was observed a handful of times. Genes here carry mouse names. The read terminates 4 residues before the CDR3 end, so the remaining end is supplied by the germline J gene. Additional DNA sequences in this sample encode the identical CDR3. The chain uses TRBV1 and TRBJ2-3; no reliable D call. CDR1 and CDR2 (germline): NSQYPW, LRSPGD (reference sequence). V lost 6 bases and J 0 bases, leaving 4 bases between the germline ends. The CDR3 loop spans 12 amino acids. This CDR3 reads CTCRSSAETLYF. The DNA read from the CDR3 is TGCACCTGCAGATCTAGTGCAGAA.

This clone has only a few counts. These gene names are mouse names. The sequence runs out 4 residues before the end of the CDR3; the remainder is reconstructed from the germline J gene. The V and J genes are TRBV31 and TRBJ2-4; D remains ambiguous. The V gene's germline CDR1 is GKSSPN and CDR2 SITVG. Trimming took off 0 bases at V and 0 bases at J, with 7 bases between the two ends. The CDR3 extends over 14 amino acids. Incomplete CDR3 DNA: TGTGCCTGGAGTCTACCTGGTAGTCAAAAC. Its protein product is CAWSLPGSQN. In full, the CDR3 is CAWSLPGSQNTLYF.

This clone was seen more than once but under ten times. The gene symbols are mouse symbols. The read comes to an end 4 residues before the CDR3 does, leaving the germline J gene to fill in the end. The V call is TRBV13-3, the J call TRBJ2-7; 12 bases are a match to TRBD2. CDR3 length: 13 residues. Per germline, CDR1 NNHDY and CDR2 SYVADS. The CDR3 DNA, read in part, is TGTGCCAGCACCCGGACTGGGGGGGAT. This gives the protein CASTRTGGD. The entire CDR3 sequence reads CASTRTGGDEQYF.

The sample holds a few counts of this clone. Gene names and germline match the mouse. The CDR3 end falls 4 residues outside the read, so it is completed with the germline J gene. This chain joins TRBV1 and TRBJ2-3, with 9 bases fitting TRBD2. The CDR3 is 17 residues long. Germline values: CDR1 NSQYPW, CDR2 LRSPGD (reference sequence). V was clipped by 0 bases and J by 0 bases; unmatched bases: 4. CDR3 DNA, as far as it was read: TGCACCTGCAGTGCAGATTGGGACTGGGAGAGTGCAGAA. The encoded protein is CTCSADWDWESAE. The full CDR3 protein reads CTCSADWDWESAETLYF.

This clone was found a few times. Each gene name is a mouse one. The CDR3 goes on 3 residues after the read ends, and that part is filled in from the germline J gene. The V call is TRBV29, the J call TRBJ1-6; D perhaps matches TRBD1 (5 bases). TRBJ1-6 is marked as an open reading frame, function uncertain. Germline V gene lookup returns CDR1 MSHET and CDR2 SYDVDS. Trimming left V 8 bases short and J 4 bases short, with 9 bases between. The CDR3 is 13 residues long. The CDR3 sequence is CASPGTYNSPLYF. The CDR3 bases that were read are TGTGCTAGCCCCGGGACTTATAATTCGCCC.

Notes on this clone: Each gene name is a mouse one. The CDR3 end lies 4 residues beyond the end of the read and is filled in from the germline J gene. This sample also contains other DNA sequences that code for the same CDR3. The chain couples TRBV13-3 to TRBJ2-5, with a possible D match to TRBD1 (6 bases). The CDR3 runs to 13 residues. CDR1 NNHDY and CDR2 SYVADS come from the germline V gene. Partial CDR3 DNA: TGTGCCAGCAGTGATCAGGGGCGGGAC. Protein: CASSDQGRD. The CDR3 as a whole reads CASSDQGRDTQYF.